A single sample gave rise to the 25 T cell receptor beta chains below, sequenced in a study of cytomegalovirus exposure and HLA in healthy donors. PCR employed 60 Vbeta and 13 Jbeta primers. Sequencing used immunoSEQ multiplex PCR; TCRdb keeps in-frame clones, though not all of them. Of around 210,000 clones listed, 85% are singletons. The source material was PBMCs. These TCRs come from a girl aged 2-10 years in good health and CMV-seronegative.

The chain links TRBV5-1 to TRBJ2-5; D unclear. The J call may be incorrect, as the DNA end agrees better with TRBJ2-7. CDR1 is SGHRS, CDR2 YFSETQ, per germline. The CDR3 is 17 amino acids. CDR3 DNA sequence: TGCGCCAGCAGCTTGTATTGGCAGGATCTCCGCTTCTACGAGCAGTACTTC. It yields the protein CASSLYWQDLRFYEQYF.

This clone was found once. The CDR3 sequence: CATRGDSSYNEQFF. In nucleotides, the CDR3 is TGTGCCACCAGGGGGGACAGCTCCTACAATGAGCAGTTCTTC. This chain uses TRBV2 with TRBJ2-1, with a weak D call TRBD1 (7 bases). Germline CDR1 SNHLY, CDR2 FYNNEI. The CDR3 has 14 amino acids. The V and J ends lost 10 bases and 0 bases respectively, with 13 bases between them.

The rearrangement uses TRBV19 and TRBJ2-7, with TRBD2 matching 7 bases. The CDR3 extends over 14 amino acids. After removal of 8 bases from V and 3 bases from J, the junction contained 10 bases not matched to a gene. Germline values: CDR1 LNHDA, CDR2 SQIVND (reference sequence). CDR3 residues: CASASSGGLYEQYF. The CDR3 region has the DNA TGTGCCAGTGCTTCCTCGGGAGGCCTCTACGAGCAGTACTTC.

The V and J genes are TRBV28 and TRBJ2-1, with 8 bases lining up with TRBD2. CDR3 length: 16 residues. V trimming: 4 bases; J trimming: 3 bases; junction bases outside the gene matches: 8. From germline, CDR1 is MDHEN and CDR2 SYDVKM. The CDR3 DNA reads TGTGCCAGCAGTTCACACCGCGGGGGGAGCTACAATGAGCAGTTCTTC. Its translation: CASSSHRGGSYNEQFF.

This clone has only a few counts. This rearrangement joins TRBV11-2 to TRBJ1-2; no clear D. The germline CDR1 and CDR2 sequences are SGHAT and FQNNGV. The V and J ends lost 5 bases and 2 bases respectively, with 9 bases between them. The CDR3 extends over 13 amino acids. In DNA form, the CDR3 reads TGTGCCAGCAGCCTACAGATGAACTATGGCTACACCTTC. Its translation: CASSLQMNYGYTF.

V is TRBV4-2 and J is TRBJ2-7, with 7 positions matching TRBD1. Germline lookup yields CDR1 LGHNA and CDR2 YNFKEQ. This CDR3 has 16 residues. Germline trimming cut 0 bases from V and 8 bases from J; bases unmatched to any gene: 13. The chain's CDR3 is CASSQDLDRRVGKQYF. CDR3 bases: TGTGCCAGCAGCCAAGACCTGGACAGGCGGGTGGGTAAGCAGTACTTC.

The chain is built from TRBV6-6 and TRBJ2-5; 8 nucleotides line up with TRBD1. The DNA end lines up better with TRBJ2-7; the J call may be wrong. Per germline, CDR1 MNHNY and CDR2 SVGAGI (reference sequence). This CDR3 has 14 residues. The CDR3 DNA reads as TGTGCCAGCAACCGCGGGACAGGATCCTACGAGCAGTACTTC. Amino acids: CASNRGTGSYEQYF.

V usage is TRBV30 and J usage is TRBJ2-7, with D perhaps TRBD1 (6 bases). This CDR3 is built from 11 residues. Germline V lookup: CDR1 GTSNPN, CDR2 SVGIG (reference sequence). V lost 3 bases, J lost 7 bases, and 10 bases lay in between. This chain's CDR3 is CAWRRGREQYF. The CDR3 DNA follows: TGTGCCTGGAGAAGGGGGAGAGAGCAGTACTTC.

The V and J genes are TRBV2 and TRBJ2-1; D is perhaps TRBD2 (6 bases). The CDR3 loop spans 13 amino acids. Germline-derived CDR1 and CDR2 are SNHLY and FYNNEI. Trimming pared 11 bases from V and 0 bases from J, leaving 11 bases between. The CDR3 region has the DNA TGTGCCGGGGCGGGGTCCTCCTACAATGAGCAGTTCTTC. Its protein product is CAGAGSSYNEQFF.

Of note for this clone: Mismatch with germline at one junction end may stem from a read error. The CDR3 nucleotides are TGTGCCAGCTCCCCACTCGAGGTGACAGATACGCAGTATTTT. Protein: CASSPLEVTDTQYF. The V and J genes are TRBV18 and TRBJ2-3; no firm D call. Germline lookup yields CDR1 KGHSH and CDR2 LQKENI. The CDR3 covers 14 residues. The full variable domain, completed using reference TRBV18 and TRBJ2-3, is NAGVMQNPRHLVRRRGQEARLRCSPMKGHSHVYWYRQLPEEGLKFMVYLQKENIIDESGMPKERFSAEFPKEGPSILRIQQVVRGDSAAYFCASSPLEVTDTQYFGPGTRLTVL.

This chain's CDR3 is CASSLRYRGKETQYF. The CDR3 DNA reads TGTGCCAGCAGCTTGCGTTATAGGGGGAAAGAGACCCAGTACTTC. V and J are TRBV5-4 and TRBJ2-5; TRBD1 might be the D (6 bases). CDR1 is SGHNT and CDR2 is YYREEE in the germline V gene (reference sequence). The length of the CDR3 is 15 residues. Deletions cut 1 base from V and 3 bases from J, with 13 bases between.

The CDR3 region is CASSVPRGEGEKLFF. DNA of the CDR3: TGTGCCAGCAGCGTCCCCCGGGGGGAAGGTGAAAAACTGTTTTTT. This rearrangement joins TRBV25-1 to TRBJ1-4; perhaps TRBD1 as D (5 bases). The CDR3 covers 15 residues. V lost 6 bases and J 7 bases, leaving 18 bases between the germline ends. Germline CDR1 is MGHDK and CDR2 is SYGVNS.

J is TRBJ1-2 and V is TRBV19; a possible D gene is TRBD1 (6 bases). There are 15 residues in the CDR3. The V gene's germline CDR1 is LNHDA and CDR2 SQIVND (reference sequence). V dropped 5 bases and J dropped 4 bases, with 17 bases sitting between them. The CDR3 DNA sequence: TGTGCCAGTAGTGTAAGCCGGGACACCATCTATGGCTACACCTTC. The encoded protein is CASSVSRDTIYGYTF.

V gene TRBV5-6 combines with J gene TRBJ1-2; 8 bases are shared with TRBD1. The ends lost 4 bases at V and 6 bases at J; junction bases unmatched: 2. Germline assignment: CDR1 SGHDT and CDR2 YYEEEE. CDR3 size: 12 residues. The CDR3 loop is CASSQTGDGYTF. The DNA of the CDR3 is TGTGCCAGCAGCCAGACAGGGGATGGCTACACCTTC.

This clone was recorded once. The chain uses TRBV4-1 and TRBJ1-1; D may be TRBD1 (5 bases). Germline CDR1 reads MGHRA; CDR2 reads YSYEKL. This CDR3 comprises 11 residues. Trimming pared 2 bases from V and 11 bases from J, leaving 9 bases between. In DNA, the CDR3 is TGCGCCAGCAGCCAACCAGGGTGGGCTTTCTTT. Its protein product is CASSQPGWAFF.

This sequence joins TRBV6-1 and TRBJ2-1; weak D call: TRBD2 (6 bases). The CDR3 sequence is 14 residues long. Germline V gene sequence: CDR1 MNHNS, CDR2 SASEGT. Trimming cost V 1 base and J 4 bases, with 8 bases left between them. The CDR3 DNA is TGTGCCAGCAGTGAAGGGGAGGAGTACAATGAGCAGTTCTTC. It specifies CASSEGEEYNEQFF.

Here the CDR3 reads CASSSFGTGGNEQYF. The CDR3, as DNA: TGTGCCAGCAGTTCTTTCGGGACAGGGGGCAACGAGCAGTACTTC. The V gene is TRBV2, the J gene TRBJ2-7; 12 bases map to TRBD1. V lost 5 bases to trimming and J lost 5 bases; unmatched junction nucleotides: 7. Germline V lookup: CDR1 SNHLY, CDR2 FYNNEI. The CDR3 contains 15 residues.

CDR3: CASSRDRFGGEQYF. CDR3 DNA: TGTGCCAGCAGCCGAGACAGGTTCGGAGGCGAGCAGTACTTC. The chain is built from TRBV27 and TRBJ2-7; perhaps TRBD1 as D (6 bases). The germline gives CDR1 MNHEY, CDR2 SMNVEV (reference sequence). This CDR3 comprises 14 residues. V was clipped by 6 bases and J by 6 bases, with 18 bases between them.

This chain links TRBV10-1 with TRBJ2-7; 8 bases are a match to TRBD1. The CDR3 length is 14 residues. Germline CDR1 reads WNHNN; CDR2 reads SYGVQD (reference sequence). After removal of 7 bases from V and 2 bases from J, the junction contained 7 bases not matched to a gene. The DNA of the CDR3 is TGCGCCAGCATGGGGACAGGACCCCCCTACGAGCAGTACTTC. Translated: CASMGTGPPYEQYF.

The rearrangement links TRBV25-1 to TRBJ2-1, with TRBD2 identical over 7 bases. The CDR3 has 16 residues. Germline CDR1 reads MGHDK; CDR2 reads SYGVNS. V was pared by 1 base and J by 2 bases, with 5 bases of the junction left unmatched. The CDR3 here is CASSELDLAAYNEQFF. The CDR3, as DNA: TGTGCCAGCAGTGAATTGGACCTAGCGGCCTACAATGAGCAGTTCTTC. Supplemented by reference TRBV25-1 and TRBJ2-1, the full variable domain reads EADIYQTPRYLVIGTGKKITLECSQTMGHDKMYWYQQDPGMELHLIHYSYGVNSTEKGDLSSESTVSRIRTEHFPLTLESARPSHTSQYLCASSELDLAAYNEQFFGPGTRLTVL.

This clone was found once. The rearrangement joins TRBV5-1 to TRBJ2-7, with 15 bases identical to TRBD2. Trimming at V came to 0 bases and at J to 7 bases, leaving 8 bases not matched to a gene. Germline values: CDR1 SGHRS, CDR2 YFSETQ. This CDR3 has 17 amino acids. The CDR3 sequence is CASSLAGLAGGPFEQYF. The DNA for the CDR3 is TGCGCCAGCAGCTTGGCCGGACTAGCGGGAGGGCCGTTTGAGCAGTACTTC.

The chain combines TRBV29-1 with TRBJ2-2, with 11 bases fitting TRBD2. CDR3 length: 15 amino acids. The J segment lost 7 bases and the V segment lost 6 bases, leaving 10 bases of the junction unmatched. The V gene's germline CDR1 is SQVTM and CDR2 ANQGSEA. The CDR3 sequence is CSVKSTSGKVGELFF. The CDR3 DNA follows: TGCAGCGTCAAATCGACTAGCGGGAAGGTCGGGGAGCTGTTTTTT.

The chain is built from TRBV7-3 and TRBJ2-1; D perhaps matches TRBD2 (5 bases). The CDR3 length is 16 residues. Trimming pared 5 bases from V and 2 bases from J, leaving 16 bases between. Per the germline V gene, CDR1 is SGHTA and CDR2 is FQGTGA. The CDR3 sequence is CASSPMGAVAYNEQFF. The CDR3 DNA is TGTGCCAGCAGCCCCATGGGAGCGGTGGCCTACAATGAGCAGTTCTTC.

This clone was observed a handful of times. The chain combines TRBV27 with TRBJ2-7; D is possibly TRBD2 (8 bases). The V and J ends lost 1 base and 2 bases respectively, with 18 bases between them. CDR1 is MNHEY and CDR2 is SMNVEV in the germline V gene (reference sequence). The CDR3 is 17 amino acids. The CDR3 nucleotides are TGTGCCAGCAGTTTATTACAGGGGAGCGGGAGTACCTACGAGCAGTACTTC. The encoded protein is CASSLLQGSGSTYEQYF.

The CDR3: CASSLGTGVYSPLHF. The DNA for the CDR3 is TGTGCCAGCAGTCTAGGAACGGGGGTGTACTCACCCCTCCACTTT. The J gene is TRBJ1-6, the V gene TRBV7-9; maybe TRBD1 (5 bases). In germline, CDR1 is SEHNR, CDR2 FQNEAQ (reference sequence). V shed 6 bases and J shed 10 bases, with 19 bases lying between them. The CDR3 contains 15 residues. Together with reference TRBV7-9 and TRBJ1-6, the CDR3 gives the full variable domain: DTGVSQNPRHKITKRGQNVTFRCDPISEHNRLYWYRQTLGQGPEFLTYFQNEAQLEKSRLLSDRFSAERPKGSFSTLEIQRTEQGDSAMYLCASSLGTGVYSPLHFGNGTRLTVT.